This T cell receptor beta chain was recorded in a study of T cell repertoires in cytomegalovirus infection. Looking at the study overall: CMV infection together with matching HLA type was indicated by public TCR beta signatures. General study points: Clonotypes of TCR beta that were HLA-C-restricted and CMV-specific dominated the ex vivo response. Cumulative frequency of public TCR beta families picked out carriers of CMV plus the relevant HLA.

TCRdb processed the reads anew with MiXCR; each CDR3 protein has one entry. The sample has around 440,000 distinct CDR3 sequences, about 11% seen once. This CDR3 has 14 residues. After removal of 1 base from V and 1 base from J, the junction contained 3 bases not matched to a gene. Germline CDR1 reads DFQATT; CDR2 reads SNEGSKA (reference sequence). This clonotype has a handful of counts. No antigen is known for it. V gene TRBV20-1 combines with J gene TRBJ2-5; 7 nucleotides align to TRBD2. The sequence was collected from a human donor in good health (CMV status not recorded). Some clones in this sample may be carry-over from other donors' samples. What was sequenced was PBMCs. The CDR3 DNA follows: TGCAGTGCTAGAGCGGGAGGCCCCCAAGAGACCCAGTACTTC. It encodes CSARAGGPQETQYF.